The rows below give T cell receptor beta chains drawn from one sample of a study of T cell changes during pregnancy in multiple sclerosis. Produced via immunoSEQ multiplex PCR; TCRdb's table is partial and in-frame only. This table has about 40,000 clones, around nine tenths appearing once. This material consisted of CD4+ T cells from peripheral blood mononuclear cells, taken in the third trimester of pregnancy. The receptors shown here come from a female donor with multiple sclerosis, enrolled in a pregnancy study. CDR3s include the opening cysteine and the closing phenylalanine or tryptophan. The D gene is left open where the match is weak. Not all rows give a size; the values are once, few, many and, for expanded clones, a class.

V	length	D	size	J	CDR3	DNA
TRBV6-5	14	TRBD1	.	TRBJ1-1	CASRVDRAGTEAFF	TGTGCCAGCAGGGTCGACAGGGCGGGCACTGAAGCTTTCTTT
TRBV28	14	.	.	TRBJ1-5	CASSFSGWSQPQHF	TGTGCCAGCAGTTTCTCGGGATGGAGTCAGCCCCAGCATTTT
TRBV5-1	12	.	.	TRBJ2-3	CASSLQTDTQYF	TGCGCCAGCAGCTTACAGACAGATACGCAGTATTTT
TRBV5-4	15	.	.	TRBJ2-7	CASSKGHRSSYEQYF	TGTGCCAGCAGTAAGGGACACCGAAGCTCCTACGAGCAGTACTTC
TRBV19	13	.	.	TRBJ2-3	CASKLGRTDTQYF	TGTGCCAGTAAACTAGGTCGCACAGATACGCAGTATTTT
TRBV11-2	15	TRBD1	.	TRBJ1-1	CASSPRQGAGTEAFF	TGTGCCAGCAGTCCCCGACAGGGGGCAGGCACTGAAGCTTTCTTT
TRBV6-4	16	.	once	TRBJ1-2	CASSEYSTVANYGYTF	TGTGCCAGCAGTGAATACTCAACAGTCGCTAACTATGGCTACACCTTC
TRBV11-2	12	.	.	TRBJ2-7	CASSRLSGEQYF	TGTGCCAGCAGCCGTCTTTCCGGCGAGCAGTACTTC
TRBV28	16	TRBD1	.	TRBJ2-7	CASSYPPGTGGAEQYF	TGTGCCAGCAGTTACCCGCCCGGGACAGGGGGCGCAGAGCAGTACTTC
TRBV6-5	15	.	.	TRBJ2-7	CASSSPSRGNYEQYF	TGTGCCAGCAGTTCCCCCTCCCGGGGAAACTACGAGCAGTACTTC
TRBV6-1	12	TRBD1	.	TRBJ1-4	CAARQGGEKLFF	TGTGCCGCACGACAGGGGGGGGAAAAACTGTTTTTT